The 14 T cell receptor beta chains presented below share a single source sample, sequenced in a study of CD8 T cells in ankylosing spondylitis. A single record per CDR3 protein comes from TCRdb applying MiXCR to the 5' RACE reads. The data contain around 340,000 distinct CDR3 sequences, about 15% of them singletons. Source material: blood, either unsorted or a sorted T cell fraction (not recorded which). These receptors were obtained from a male donor with ankylosing spondylitis or in good health (not recorded which).

V is TRBV19 and J is TRBJ1-5; D not resolved. The CDR3 has 13 amino acids. Deletions cut 3 bases from V and 4 bases from J, with 7 bases between. CDR1 and CDR2 from the germline V gene are LNHDA and SQIVND (reference sequence). CDR3 in DNA: TGTGCCAGTAGTATTCGCCAAAATCAGCCCCAGCATTTT. It specifies CASSIRQNQPQHF.

This chain uses TRBV6-5 with TRBJ2-1; D is possibly TRBD1 (6 bases). The germline V and J ends were trimmed by 4 bases and 4 bases, with 38 bases remaining between them. Per germline, CDR1 MNHEY and CDR2 SVGAGI. The CDR3 extends over 23 amino acids. The CDR3 sequence is CASSFEWPLSEHTGSTPYNEQFF. CDR3 in DNA: TGTGCCAGCAGTTTCGAGTGGCCGCTTTCGGAACATACAGGGTCCACCCCTTACAATGAGCAGTTCTTC.

This clonotype has just a few counts. The rearrangement joins TRBV20-1 to TRBJ2-3; TRBD2 matches 8 bases. V shed 4 bases, J shed 1 base, and the junction held 10 bases outside the gene matches. This CDR3 comprises 16 residues. In germline, CDR1 is DFQATT, CDR2 SNEGSKA (reference sequence). The CDR3 region has the DNA TGCAGTGCTAACAGCGGGAGACGGACCCGCACAGATACGCAGTATTTT. It encodes CSANSGRRTRTDTQYF.

A few counts support this clonotype. This chain connects TRBV6-1 to TRBJ2-3; 8 bases align to TRBD2. The CDR3 runs 14 residues. The V gene's germline CDR1 is MNHNS and CDR2 SASEGT. V lost 6 bases to trimming and J lost 2 bases; unmatched junction nucleotides: 4. DNA for the CDR3: TGTGCCAGCAGCATAGCGGGGCACACAGATACGCAGTATTTT. Amino acids: CASSIAGHTDTQYF.

This clonotype was picked up a small number of times. The V call is TRBV10-3, the J call TRBJ2-5, with 7 bases lining up with TRBD1. Germline V lookup: CDR1 ENHRY, CDR2 SYGVKD. After removal of 5 bases from V and 4 bases from J, the junction contained 4 bases not matched to a gene. This CDR3 region has 13 residues. The CDR3 nucleotides are TGTGCCATCAGTACAGACAGGGTAGAGACCCAGTACTTC. Protein product: CAISTDRVETQYF.

There are a few counts of this clonotype. The chain recombines TRBV12-3 or TRBV12-4 with TRBJ2-7, with a weak D call TRBD1 (6 bases). Trimming shortened V by 6 bases and J by 0 bases, and 9 bases separated the two germline ends. CDR3 size: 13 residues. CDR3 sequence: CASRTGFSYEQYF. The CDR3 coding sequence is TGTGCCAGCAGGACAGGATTCTCCTACGAGCAGTACTTC.

V and J are TRBV6-5 and TRBJ2-2, with 7 bases that match TRBD1. V lost 4 bases, J lost 5 bases, and 4 bases stayed unmatched. The CDR3 has 14 amino acids. Germline assignment: CDR1 MNHEY and CDR2 SVGAGI. The CDR3 nucleotides read TGTGCCAGCAGTTCCGGGACAGAGACCGGGGAGCTGTTTTTT. Its protein is CASSSGTETGELFF.

The genes are TRBV10-3 and TRBJ2-4; D tentatively reads TRBD1 or TRBD2 (5 bases each). Trimming removed 4 bases from V and 3 bases from J, with 19 bases in between. The CDR3 extends over 17 amino acids. Germline values: CDR1 ENHRY, CDR2 SYGVKD. The CDR3 sequence is CAISVGPLEGNKNIQYF. CDR3 nucleotide sequence: TGTGCCATCAGTGTTGGGCCCCTAGAGGGGAACAAAAACATTCAGTACTTC.

This clonotype has at least ten counts. V gene TRBV12-3 or TRBV12-4 combines with J gene TRBJ2-5, with D perhaps TRBD1 or TRBD2 (6 bases each). V was cut by 6 bases and J by 4 bases, with 24 bases left in between. This CDR3 has 17 residues. CDR3 nucleotide sequence: TGTGCCAGCAGCTGGGGCTCATCAACTAGGGGGGCAGAGACCCAGTACTTC. It codes for CASSWGSSTRGAETQYF.

This clonotype came up a few times. The chain couples TRBV5-1 to TRBJ1-1, with a weak D call TRBD1 (6 bases). V lost 3 bases, J lost 1 base, and 19 bases lay in between. The germline V gene has CDR1 SGHRS and CDR2 YFSETQ. CDR3 length: 17 residues. The CDR3 nucleotides are TGCGCCAGCAGCTATGGACGGGGGGCCGCCGAGAACACTGAAGCTTTCTTT. This translates into CASSYGRGAAENTEAFF.

The table lists this clonotype with a few counts. This chain links TRBV29-1 with TRBJ2-5, with 7 positions matching TRBD1. Germline V gene sequence: CDR1 SQVTM, CDR2 ANQGSEA. The CDR3 covers 15 residues. The V and J ends lost 0 bases and 2 bases, in that order; junction bases with no gene match: 6. The CDR3 sequence: CSVEDETGVQETQYF. The CDR3 nucleotides are TGCAGCGTTGAAGACGAAACAGGGGTTCAAGAGACCCAGTACTTC. The variable domain in full, completed from reference TRBV29-1 and TRBJ2-5, reads SAVISQKPSRDICQRGTSLTIQCQVDSQVTMMFWYRQQPGQSLTLIATANQGSEATYESGFVIDKFPISRPNLTFSTLTVSNMSPEDSSIYLCSVEDETGVQETQYFGPGTRLLVL.

The chain combines TRBV19 with TRBJ1-6; D is possibly TRBD1 (5 bases). The ends were cut back, 7 bases at V and 10 bases at J, with 23 bases in the middle. Germline-derived CDR1 and CDR2 are LNHDA and SQIVND (reference sequence). This CDR3 spans 16 amino acids. In nucleotides, the CDR3 is TGTGCCAGTACACCAAAGGGGTACGTTGAGGAGTCACCCCTCCACTTT. As protein: CASTPKGYVEESPLHF.

This clonotype came up many times. J is TRBJ1-1 and V is TRBV5-1, with 8 bases fitting TRBD1. Germline assignment: CDR1 SGHRS and CDR2 YFSETQ. The junction had 9 bases not matched to a gene; V was cut back by 1 base and J by 7 bases. The CDR3 runs to 15 residues. CDR3 sequence (DNA): TGCGCCAGCAGCTTGATGTATCAGGGGGCGGGTGAAGCTTTCTTT. This gives the protein CASSLMYQGAGEAFF. Together with reference TRBV5-1 and TRBJ1-1, the CDR3 gives the full variable domain: KAGVTQTPRYLIKTRGQQVTLSCSPISGHRSVSWYQQTPGQGLQFLFEYFSETQRNKGNFPGRFSGRQFSNSRSEMNVSTLELGDSALYLCASSLMYQGAGEAFFGQGTRLTVV.

As concerns this clonotype: Given the absence of the conserved phenylalanine or tryptophan at the CDR3 end, a read error is likely. The limits of the CDR3 on the DNA are not certain, so only TCRdb's listed CDR3 is given. The CDR3 sequence: CASSEGQPVV. The J gene is TRBJ1-2, the V gene TRBV2; TRBD1, the table's D call, lacks a check against the DNA. The CDR3 is 10 amino acids long, termini counted. CDR1 and CDR2 from the germline V gene are SNHLY and FYNNEI.